The clone carrying this T cell receptor (beta chain) was seen repeatedly, ten times or more. No antigen is known for it. TCRdb processed the reads anew with MiXCR; each CDR3 protein has one entry. There are 90,000 to 120,000 distinct CDR3 sequences in the sample; 20% to 30% occur only once, and 35% to 50% lies in the top ten. V lost 5 bases, J lost 5 bases, and 8 bases lay in between. The CDR3 loop spans 12 amino acids. Germline CDR1 is SGHTA and CDR2 is FQGNSA. The sample comes from a study of T cell repertoires in cytomegalovirus infection. For the study at large: TCR beta signatures that were public indicated CMV infection and matching HLA type. The study, taken as a whole, reports: Cumulative public TCR beta family frequency identified carriers of CMV plus the relevant HLA. The response measured ex vivo was dominated by TCR beta clonotypes (HLA-C-restricted and CMV-specific).

Material for sequencing was CD8+ T cells from PBMCs. The V gene is TRBV7-2, the J gene TRBJ2-3; unclear D gene. The sequence was collected from a human donor in good health (CMV status not recorded). Some clones in this sample may be carry-over from other donors' samples. Written as DNA, the CDR3 is TGTGCCAGCAGCCGCGTGGGAGATACGCAGTATTTT. Its protein product is CASSRVGDTQYF.